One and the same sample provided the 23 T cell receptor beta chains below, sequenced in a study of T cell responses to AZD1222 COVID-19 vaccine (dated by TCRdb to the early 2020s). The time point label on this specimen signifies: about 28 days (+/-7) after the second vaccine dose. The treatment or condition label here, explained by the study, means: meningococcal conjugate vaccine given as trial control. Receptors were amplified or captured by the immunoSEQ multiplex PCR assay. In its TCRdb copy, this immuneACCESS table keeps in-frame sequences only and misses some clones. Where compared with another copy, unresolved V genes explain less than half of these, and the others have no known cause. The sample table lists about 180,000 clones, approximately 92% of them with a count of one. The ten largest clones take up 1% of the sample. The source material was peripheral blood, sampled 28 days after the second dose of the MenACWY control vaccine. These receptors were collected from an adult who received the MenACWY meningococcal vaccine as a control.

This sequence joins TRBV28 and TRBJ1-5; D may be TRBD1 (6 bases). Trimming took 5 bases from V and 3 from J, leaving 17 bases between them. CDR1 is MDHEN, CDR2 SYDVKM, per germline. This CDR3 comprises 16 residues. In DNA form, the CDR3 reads TGTGCCAGCAGTACTAACAGGGTCGAGGACAATCAGCCCCAGCATTTT. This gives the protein CASSTNRVEDNQPQHF. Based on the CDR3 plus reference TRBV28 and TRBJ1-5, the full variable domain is DVKVTQSSRYLVKRTGEKVFLECVQDMDHENMFWYRQDPGLGLRLIYFSYDVKMKEKGDIPEGYSVSREKKERFSLILESASTNQTSMYLCASSTNRVEDNQPQHFGDGTRLSIL.

CDR3 sequence (DNA): TGTGCCAGTAGTAGATCAGGGGTAACCTACAATGAGCAGTTCTTC. This translates into CASSRSGVTYNEQFF. V is TRBV19 and J is TRBJ2-1, with D possibly TRBD1 on 6 matching bases. The CDR3 runs 15 residues. Trimming removed 4 bases from V and 2 bases from J, with 12 bases in between. From germline, CDR1 is LNHDA and CDR2 SQIVND (reference sequence).

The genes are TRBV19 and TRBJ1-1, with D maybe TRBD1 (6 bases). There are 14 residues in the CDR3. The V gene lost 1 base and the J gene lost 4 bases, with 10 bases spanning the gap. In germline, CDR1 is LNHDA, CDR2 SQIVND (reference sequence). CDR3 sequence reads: CASSIGGGFTEAFF. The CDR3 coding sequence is TGTGCCAGTAGTATAGGCGGGGGCTTCACTGAAGCTTTCTTT.

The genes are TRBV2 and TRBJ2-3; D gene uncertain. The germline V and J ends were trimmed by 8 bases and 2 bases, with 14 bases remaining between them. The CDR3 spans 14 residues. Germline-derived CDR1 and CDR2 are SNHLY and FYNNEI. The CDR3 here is CASSWVANTDTQYF. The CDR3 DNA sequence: TGTGCCAGCTCCTGGGTGGCCAACACAGATACGCAGTATTTT. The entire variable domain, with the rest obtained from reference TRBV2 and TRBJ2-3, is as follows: EPEVTQTPSHQVTQMGQEVILRCVPISNHLYFYWYRQILGQKVEFLVSFYNNEISEKSEIFDDQFSVERPDGSNFTLKIRSTKLEDSAMYFCASSWVANTDTQYFGPGTRLTVL.

The CDR3 is CASSGTHSYNSPLHF. CDR3 DNA: TGTGCCAGCAGCGGGACACACTCCTATAATTCACCCCTCCACTTT. J is TRBJ1-6 and V is TRBV9; possible D gene TRBD1, 5 bases. The CDR3 spans 15 residues. V gave up 3 bases and J gave up 0 bases, with 7 bases separating them. CDR1 is SGDLS and CDR2 is YYNGEE in the germline V gene.

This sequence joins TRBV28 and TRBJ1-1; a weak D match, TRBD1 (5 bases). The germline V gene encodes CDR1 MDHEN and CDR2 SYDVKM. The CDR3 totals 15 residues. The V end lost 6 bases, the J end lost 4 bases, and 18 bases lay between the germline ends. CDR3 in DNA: TGTGCCAGCAGCCACCTTCTTGGGGCGGCCACTGAAGCTTTCTTT. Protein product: CASSHLLGAATEAFF. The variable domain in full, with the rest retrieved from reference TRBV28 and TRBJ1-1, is DVKVTQSSRYLVKRTGEKVFLECVQDMDHENMFWYRQDPGLGLRLIYFSYDVKMKEKGDIPEGYSVSREKKERFSLILESASTNQTSMYLCASSHLLGAATEAFFGQGTRLTVV.

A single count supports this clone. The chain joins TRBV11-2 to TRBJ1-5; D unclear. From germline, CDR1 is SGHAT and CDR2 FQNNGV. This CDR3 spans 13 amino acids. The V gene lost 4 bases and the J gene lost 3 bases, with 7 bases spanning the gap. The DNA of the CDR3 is TGTGCCAGCAGCTGGAGTCCCAATCAGCCCCAGCATTTT. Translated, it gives CASSWSPNQPQHF. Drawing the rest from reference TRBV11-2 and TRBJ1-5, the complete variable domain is EAGVAQSPRYKIIEKRQSVAFWCNPISGHATLYWYQQILGQGPKLLIQFQNNGVVDDSQLPKDRFSAERLKGVDSTLKIQPAKLEDSAVYLCASSWSPNQPQHFGDGTRLSIL.

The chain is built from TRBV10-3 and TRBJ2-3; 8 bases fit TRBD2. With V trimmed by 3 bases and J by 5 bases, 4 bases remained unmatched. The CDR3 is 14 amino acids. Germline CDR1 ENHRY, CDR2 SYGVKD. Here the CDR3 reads CAISDAGGIDTQYF. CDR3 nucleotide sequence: TGTGCCATCAGTGATGCGGGGGGAATAGATACGCAGTATTTT.

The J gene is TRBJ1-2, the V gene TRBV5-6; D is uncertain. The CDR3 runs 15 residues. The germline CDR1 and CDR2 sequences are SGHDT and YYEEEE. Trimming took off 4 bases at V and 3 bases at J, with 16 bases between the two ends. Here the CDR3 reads CASSPGSTPYYGYTF. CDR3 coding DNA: TGTGCCAGCAGCCCCGGGTCCACTCCGTACTATGGCTACACCTTC.

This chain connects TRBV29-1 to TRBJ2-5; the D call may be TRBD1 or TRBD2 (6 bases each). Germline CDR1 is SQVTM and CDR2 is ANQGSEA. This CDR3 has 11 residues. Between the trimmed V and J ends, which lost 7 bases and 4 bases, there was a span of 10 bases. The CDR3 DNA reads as TGCAGCGCCGGGGGCCGAGAGACCCAGTACTTC. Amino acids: CSAGGRETQYF.

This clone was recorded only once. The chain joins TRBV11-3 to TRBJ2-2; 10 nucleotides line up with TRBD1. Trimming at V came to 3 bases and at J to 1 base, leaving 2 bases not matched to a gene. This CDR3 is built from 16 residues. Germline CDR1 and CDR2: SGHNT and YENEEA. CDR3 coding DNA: TGTGCCAGCAGCTTTCGGACAGGGGGGAACACCGGGGAGCTGTTTTTT. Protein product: CASSFRTGGNTGELFF.

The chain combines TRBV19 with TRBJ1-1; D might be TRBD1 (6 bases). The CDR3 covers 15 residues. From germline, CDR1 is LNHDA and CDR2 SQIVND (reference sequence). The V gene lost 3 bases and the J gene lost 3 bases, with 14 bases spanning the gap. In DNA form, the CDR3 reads TGTGCCAGTAGTATTCAAGGGGGGTTTTACACTGAAGCTTTCTTT. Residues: CASSIQGGFYTEAFF.

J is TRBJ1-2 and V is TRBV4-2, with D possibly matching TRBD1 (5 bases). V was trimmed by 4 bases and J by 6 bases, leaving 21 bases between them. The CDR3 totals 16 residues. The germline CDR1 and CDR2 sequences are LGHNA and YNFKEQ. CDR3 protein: CASSLRGQGLTHGYTF. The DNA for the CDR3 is TGTGCCAGCAGCCTAAGAGGTCAGGGTTTAACTCATGGCTACACCTTC.

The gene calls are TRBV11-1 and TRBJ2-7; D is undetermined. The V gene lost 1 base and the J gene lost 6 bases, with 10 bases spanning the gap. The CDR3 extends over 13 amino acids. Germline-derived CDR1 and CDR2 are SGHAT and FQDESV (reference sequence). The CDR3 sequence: CASSLGIRGEQYF. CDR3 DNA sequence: TGTGCCAGCAGCTTAGGGATTCGAGGCGAGCAGTACTTC.

In nucleotides, the CDR3 is TGTGCCAGCAGTTTTACAGGGGGCACTGAAGCTTTCTTT. It encodes CASSFTGGTEAFF. The chain couples TRBV28 to TRBJ1-1; TRBD1 matches 8 bases. The V segment lost 3 bases and the J segment 4 bases; nucleotides outside the gene matches: 1. There are 13 residues in the CDR3. CDR1 is MDHEN, CDR2 SYDVKM, per germline.

The CDR3 sequence is CASSLTDGETQYF. CDR3 coding DNA: TGTGCCAGCAGCTTGACCGACGGGGAGACCCAGTACTTC. The V call is TRBV11-2, the J call TRBJ2-5; D is ambiguous. The CDR3 runs 13 residues. The germline V gene encodes CDR1 SGHAT and CDR2 FQNNGV. Trimming pared 3 bases from V and 5 bases from J, leaving 10 bases between.

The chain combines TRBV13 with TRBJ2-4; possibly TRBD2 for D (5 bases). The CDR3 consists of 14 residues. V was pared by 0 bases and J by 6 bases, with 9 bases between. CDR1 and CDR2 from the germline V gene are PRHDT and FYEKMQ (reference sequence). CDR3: CASSLGLEGNIQYF. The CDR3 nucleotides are TGTGCCAGCAGCTTAGGTCTAGAGGGAAACATTCAGTACTTC.

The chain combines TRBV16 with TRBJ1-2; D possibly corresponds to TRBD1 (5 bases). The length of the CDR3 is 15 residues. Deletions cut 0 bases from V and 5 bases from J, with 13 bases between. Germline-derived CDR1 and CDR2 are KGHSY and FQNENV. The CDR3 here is CASSQSVGGSYGYTF. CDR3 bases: TGTGCCAGCAGCCAATCCGTTGGGGGATCTTATGGCTACACCTTC.

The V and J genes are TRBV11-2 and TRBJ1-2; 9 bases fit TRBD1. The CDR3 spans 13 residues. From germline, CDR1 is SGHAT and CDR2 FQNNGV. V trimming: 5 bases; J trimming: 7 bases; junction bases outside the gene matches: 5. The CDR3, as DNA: TGTGCCAGCAGCCCGCGGGACAGGGCTGGCTACACCTTC. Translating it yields CASSPRDRAGYTF.

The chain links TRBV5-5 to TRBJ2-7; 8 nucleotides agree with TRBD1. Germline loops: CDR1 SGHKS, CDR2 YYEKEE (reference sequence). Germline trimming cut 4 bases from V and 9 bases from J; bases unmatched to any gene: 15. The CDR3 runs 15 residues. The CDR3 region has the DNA TGTGCCAGCAGCAGATCTCCGGACAGGGTTATAGTGCAGTACTTC. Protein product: CASSRSPDRVIVQYF.

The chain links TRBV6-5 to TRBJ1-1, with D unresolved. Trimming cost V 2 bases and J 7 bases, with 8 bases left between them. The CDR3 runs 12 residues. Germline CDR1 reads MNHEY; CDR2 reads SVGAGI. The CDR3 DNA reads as TGTGCCAGCAGTTACGTCCCGGGTGAAGCTTTCTTT. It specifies CASSYVPGEAFF.

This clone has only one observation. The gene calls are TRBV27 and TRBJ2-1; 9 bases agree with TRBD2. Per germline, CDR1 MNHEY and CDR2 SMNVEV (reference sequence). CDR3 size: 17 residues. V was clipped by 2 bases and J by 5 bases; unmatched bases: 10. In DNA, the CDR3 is TGTGCCAGCAGTTTAAGGGTAGTGGCGGGGGGGCACAATGAGCAGTTCTTC. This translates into CASSLRVVAGGHNEQFF.

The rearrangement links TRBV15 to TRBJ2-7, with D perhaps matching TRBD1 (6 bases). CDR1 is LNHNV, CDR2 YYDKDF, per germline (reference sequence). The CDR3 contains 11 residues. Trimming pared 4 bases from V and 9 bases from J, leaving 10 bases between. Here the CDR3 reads CATSTTGTQYF. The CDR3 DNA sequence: TGTGCCACCAGCACTACAGGGACGCAGTACTTC.